This T cell receptor beta chain was sequenced in a study of kidney transplant recipient with SARS-CoV-2 infection. Germline CDR1 is MNHNY and CDR2 is SVGAGI (reference sequence). The V gene lost 8 bases and the J gene lost 1 base, with 9 bases spanning the gap. The CDR3 is 12 residues long. One entry per CDR3 protein, called by TCRdb with MiXCR from the reads. The table lists 200,000 to 300,000 distinct CDR3 sequences, 25% to 30% of them singletons, with roughly 7% in the top ten. A word on this clonotype: This may be a read error, as it is one base from a much larger clone.

The sample in question was a blood sample, obtained at baseline and on roughly day 110 from a kidney transplant recipient. The chain uses TRBV6-6 and TRBJ2-7; possible D gene TRBD2, 5 bases. This sequence was found in a male patient in his thirties who had COVID-19 and was a kidney transplant recipient. Part of the T cell pool may stem from the graft donor. The DNA for the CDR3 is TGTGCCAGCGGGGAGCGTTCCTACGAGCAGTACTTC. This sequence encodes CASGERSYEQYF.